The present T cell receptor (beta chain) was sequenced within a study of graft-versus-host responses after intestinal transplantation. V gave up 10 bases and J gave up 8 bases, with 32 bases separating them. The CDR3 contains 17 residues. Germline values: CDR1 MDHEN, CDR2 SYDVKM. As for this clone: Its target is not known.

Sequencing used immunoSEQ multiplex PCR; TCRdb keeps in-frame clones, though not all of them. The data show over 120,000 clones, about 90% seen once. The clonotype originates from a human donor who received an intestinal transplant. The specimen was unstimulated CD4+ T cells sorted from spleen or lymph node cells, collected before intestinal transplant. The chain combines TRBV28 with TRBJ1-2; maybe TRBD1 (5 bases). CDR3 region: CATNPNPGTALGRGYTF. CDR3 DNA: TGTGCCACCAACCCCAACCCAGGGACCGCGTTAGGGAGAGGCTACACCTTC.